This T cell receptor (beta chain) came from a study of T cell repertoires in cytomegalovirus infection. At the level of the study: Recently identified HLA-C-restricted CMV epitopes were among the peptides used. Public TCR beta signatures provided an indication of both CMV infection and a matching HLA type. Findings of the study overall: CMV carriers having the relevant HLA were flagged by cumulative public TCR beta family frequency.

TCRdb called the reads again in MiXCR, with one record for every CDR3 protein. This sample has approximately 990,000 distinct CDR3 sequences; roughly a third occur once, and the top ten carry around 15%. The sample holds a few counts of this clonotype. The target antigen is unknown. The germline CDR1 and CDR2 sequences are LGHNT and FRNRAP. Trimming left V 8 bases short and J 0 bases short, with 9 bases between. The CDR3 runs 13 residues. The chain combines TRBV12-5 with TRBJ2-3; D ambiguous. The receptor's source is a human donor in good health (CMV status not recorded). Some clones in this sample may be carry-over from other donors' samples. The material was cultured CD8+ T cells from PBMCs, obtained from culture after CMV antigen stimulation. The CDR3 nucleotides read TGTGCTAGTACCCCGGAAAGCACAGATACGCAGTATTTT. This gives the protein CASTPESTDTQYF.